A single sample gave rise to the 21 T cell receptor beta chains below, sequenced in a study of shared clonotypes between healthy human individuals. Generated by immunoSEQ multiplex PCR, the TCRdb table keeps only in-frame clones and is missing some. The sample yields hundreds of thousands of clones, about 76% seen once. Sequencing input: PBMCs. These receptors originate from a woman in her thirties or forties in good health. Some clones in this sample may be carry-over from other donors' samples.

V gene TRBV5-4 combines with J gene TRBJ1-1; no clear D gene. The CDR3 contains 15 residues. Germline V gene lookup returns CDR1 SGHNT and CDR2 YYREEE (reference sequence). Trimming took 0 bases from V and 1 from J, leaving 10 bases between them. The CDR3 sequence: CASSLALLENTEAFF. CDR3 nucleotide sequence: TGTGCCAGCAGCTTGGCCCTTCTCGAGAACACTGAAGCTTTCTTT. The variable domain in full, completed from reference TRBV5-4 and TRBJ1-1, reads ETGVTQSPTHLIKTRGQQVTLRCSSQSGHNTVSWYQQALGQGPQFIFQYYREEENGRGNFPPRFSGLQFPNYSSELNVNALELDDSALYLCASSLALLENTEAFFGQGTRLTVV.

The CDR3 bases are TGTGCCACCAGCACAAACGGGGGTAGCGATACGCAGTATTTT. This translates into CATSTNGGSDTQYF. The V call is TRBV15, the J call TRBJ2-3; tentatively, D is TRBD2 (6 bases). The CDR3 length is 14 residues. V lost 4 bases, J lost 6 bases, and 14 bases lay in between. Germline loops: CDR1 LNHNV, CDR2 YYDKDF (reference sequence).

J is TRBJ2-1 and V is TRBV4-3, with 10 nucleotides matching TRBD2. V lost 2 bases and J lost 9; bases outside the gene matches: 1. This CDR3 region has 13 residues. CDR1 LGHNA and CDR2 YSLEER come from the germline V gene. The CDR3 loop is CASSQPSGGEQFF. Here the CDR3 DNA reads TGCGCCAGCAGCCAACCTAGCGGGGGTGAGCAGTTCTTC.

The chain combines TRBV6-5 with TRBJ2-7, with 8 bases lining up with TRBD1. V lost 6 bases, J lost 7 bases, and 5 bases stayed unmatched. The CDR3 is 12 residues long. Germline assignment: CDR1 MNHEY and CDR2 SVGAGI. The CDR3 DNA reads TGTGCCAGCAGCCAGGGGGCGGGGGAGCAGTACTTC. As protein: CASSQGAGEQYF.

CDR3 loop: CASRRDHRETQYF. CDR3 in DNA: TGTGCCAGCAGACGGGACCACCGCGAGACCCAGTACTTC. The J gene is TRBJ2-5, the V gene TRBV6-6; D could derive from TRBD1 or TRBD2 (5 bases each). The CDR3 length is 13 residues. Germline CDR1 reads MNHNY; CDR2 reads SVGAGI (reference sequence). The V and J ends lost 6 bases and 5 bases respectively, with 13 bases between them.

V and J are TRBV5-1 and TRBJ2-1, with D perhaps assigned TRBD1 or TRBD2 (5 bases each). The V gene's germline CDR1 is SGHRS and CDR2 YFSETQ. V was pared by 6 bases and J by 8 bases, with 18 bases between. This CDR3 is built from 14 residues. The CDR3: CASTVGTPGDEQFF. In DNA, the CDR3 is TGCGCCAGCACAGTAGGGACCCCGGGCGATGAGCAGTTCTTC.

V and J are TRBV7-2 and TRBJ2-7; D possibly matches TRBD1 or TRBD2 (5 bases each). V shed 2 bases and J shed 6 bases, with 11 bases lying between them. CDR3 length: 13 amino acids. Germline assignment: CDR1 SGHTA and CDR2 FQGNSA. CDR3 residues: CASSLRDLGEQYF. CDR3 DNA: TGTGCCAGCAGCTTAAGGGACCTTGGCGAGCAGTACTTC.

The chain employs TRBV5-4 and TRBJ2-2; 9 bases map to TRBD2. In germline, CDR1 is SGHNT, CDR2 YYREEE (reference sequence). V lost 7 bases and J lost 1; bases outside the gene matches: 8. This CDR3 contains 16 residues. The CDR3 region has the DNA TGTGCCAGCGGACTCAAGCGGGAGGTGAACACCGGGGAGCTGTTTTTT. This gives the protein CASGLKREVNTGELFF.

The gene calls are TRBV2 and TRBJ2-5; D is undetermined. CDR1 SNHLY and CDR2 FYNNEI come from the germline V gene. V was shortened by 5 bases and J by 3 bases, with 10 bases between the two germline ends. CDR3 length: 13 residues. CDR3 coding DNA: TGTGCCAGCAGTAAGGCCGAAGAAGAGACCCAGTACTTC. It translates to CASSKAEEETQYF.

The chain joins TRBV12-2 to TRBJ1-1; the table's D call, TRBD1, was not checked against the DNA. TRBV12-2 is annotated as a pseudogene. CDR3 length: 16 amino acids. CDR3 bases: TGTGCAAGTCGCTTAGGGGGTCAGGGGCCGGACACTGAAGCTTTCTTT. Translating gives CASRLGGQGPDTEAFF.

The rearrangement uses TRBV4-1 and TRBJ2-2, with D possibly TRBD2 on 5 matching bases. Trimming removed 2 bases from V and 7 bases from J, with 8 bases in between. This CDR3 region has 13 residues. Germline V gene data show CDR1 as MGHRA and CDR2 as YSYEKL. CDR3 loop: CASSQREIGELFF. The CDR3 nucleotides are TGCGCCAGCAGCCAACGGGAAATCGGGGAGCTGTTTTTT.

This chain uses TRBV2 with TRBJ1-5; TRBD1 matches at 8 bases. Per germline, CDR1 SNHLY and CDR2 FYNNEI. The J segment lost 7 bases and the V segment lost 8 bases, leaving 7 bases of the junction unmatched. This CDR3 contains 13 residues. The DNA of the CDR3 is TGTGCCAGCGAAAGGACAGGGACCCAGCCCCAGCATTTT. Translated, it gives CASERTGTQPQHF.

The rearrangement uses TRBV7-2 and TRBJ1-2; D remains unclear. The V gene's germline CDR1 is SGHTA and CDR2 FQGNSA. The CDR3 length is 15 residues. V was cut by 1 base and J by 4 bases, with 13 bases left in between. DNA of the CDR3: TGTGCCAGCAGCTTAGGTCCGGGAGAGCTCTATGGCTACACCTTC. Its protein product is CASSLGPGELYGYTF.

A remark on this clone: The sample carries other DNA sequences with the same CDR3. The V call is TRBV30, the J call TRBJ1-2; 8 bases match TRBD1. Germline assignment: CDR1 GTSNPN and CDR2 SVGIG (reference sequence). The CDR3 has 14 amino acids. With 3 bases clipped from V and 11 bases from J, the junction kept 14 bases outside the gene matches. DNA of the CDR3: TGTGCCTGGAGGGCAGGGGGCCGGGGTTTTGGTTACACCTTC. Its translation: CAWRAGGRGFGYTF.

The V and J genes are TRBV11-2 and TRBJ2-2; D is ambiguous. Trimming left V 6 bases short and J 4 bases short, with 18 bases between. Looked up from germline, CDR1 is SGHAT and CDR2 is FQNNGV. The length of the CDR3 is 16 residues. The CDR3 sequence: CASRSLSLGRTGELFF. DNA of the CDR3: TGTGCCAGCAGATCACTATCCTTGGGCCGCACCGGGGAGCTGTTTTTT.

The V call is TRBV7-9, the J call TRBJ2-7; TRBD2 aligns across 12 bases. With 5 bases clipped from V and 2 bases from J, the junction kept 4 bases outside the gene matches. Germline CDR1 reads SEHNR; CDR2 reads FQNEAQ (reference sequence). CDR3 length equals 15 residues. The CDR3 spells CASSRGLAGTYEQYF. CDR3 DNA sequence: TGTGCCAGCAGCCGTGGACTAGCGGGGACCTACGAGCAGTACTTC.

This chain joins TRBV6-1 and TRBJ1-1; D unresolved. The CDR3 has 13 amino acids. Germline V lookup: CDR1 MNHNS, CDR2 SASEGT. V lost 2 bases, J lost 5 bases, and 9 bases lay in between. CDR3 in amino acids: CASSEYGVTEAFF. As DNA, the CDR3 is TGTGCCAGCAGTGAATACGGGGTAACTGAAGCTTTCTTT.

This clone was seen just once. V usage is TRBV6-1 and J usage is TRBJ1-4; D unresolved. CDR3 size: 16 residues. Germline V gives CDR1 MNHNS, CDR2 SASEGT. Trimming left V 2 bases short and J 8 bases short, with 18 bases between. The CDR3: CASSESRRGIREKLFF. The CDR3 bases are TGTGCCAGCAGTGAATCACGGCGGGGAATTCGAGAAAAACTGTTTTTT.

CDR3 residues: CASRGTGAVISGNTIYF. The CDR3 DNA is TGTGCCAGCAGGGGGACAGGGGCGGTAATCTCTGGAAACACCATATATTTT. The rearrangement uses TRBV28 and TRBJ1-3, with 10 bases aligning to TRBD1. The V and J ends lost 6 bases and 0 bases, in that order; junction bases with no gene match: 8. Germline CDR1 MDHEN, CDR2 SYDVKM. This CDR3 has 17 residues.

The chain links TRBV7-2 to TRBJ2-7; possible D gene TRBD1, 5 bases. The CDR3 is made up of 15 amino acids. CDR1 and CDR2 (germline): SGHTA, FQGNSA. V was pared by 1 base and J by 2 bases, with 12 bases between. The CDR3 loop reads CASSLVRGGTYEQYF. CDR3 DNA: TGTGCCAGCAGCTTAGTTAGGGGTGGTACCTACGAGCAGTACTTC.

The chain joins TRBV5-1 to TRBJ2-1; D is ambiguous. This CDR3 is built from 15 residues. The V gene lost 2 bases and the J gene lost 4 bases, with 13 bases spanning the gap. Germline V gives CDR1 SGHRS, CDR2 YFSETQ. The chain's CDR3 is CASSLGGIVYNEQFF. CDR3 nucleotides: TGCGCCAGCAGCTTAGGTGGGATTGTGTACAATGAGCAGTTCTTC.